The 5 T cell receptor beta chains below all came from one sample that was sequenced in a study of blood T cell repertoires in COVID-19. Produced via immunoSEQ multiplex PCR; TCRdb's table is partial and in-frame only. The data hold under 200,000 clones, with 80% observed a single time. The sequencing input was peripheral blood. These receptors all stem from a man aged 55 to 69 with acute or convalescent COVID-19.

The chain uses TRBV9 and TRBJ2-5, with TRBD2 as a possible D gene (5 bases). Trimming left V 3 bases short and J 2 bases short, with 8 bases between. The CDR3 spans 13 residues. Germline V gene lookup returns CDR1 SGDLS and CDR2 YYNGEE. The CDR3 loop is CASSAGFQETQYF. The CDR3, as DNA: TGTGCCAGCAGCGCGGGATTTCAAGAGACCCAGTACTTC.

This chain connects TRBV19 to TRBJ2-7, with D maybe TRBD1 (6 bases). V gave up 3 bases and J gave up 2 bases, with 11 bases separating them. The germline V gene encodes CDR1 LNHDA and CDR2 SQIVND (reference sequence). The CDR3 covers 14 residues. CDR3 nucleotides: TGTGCCAGTAGTATTTGGACAGACGCCTACGAGCAGTACTTC. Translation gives CASSIWTDAYEQYF.

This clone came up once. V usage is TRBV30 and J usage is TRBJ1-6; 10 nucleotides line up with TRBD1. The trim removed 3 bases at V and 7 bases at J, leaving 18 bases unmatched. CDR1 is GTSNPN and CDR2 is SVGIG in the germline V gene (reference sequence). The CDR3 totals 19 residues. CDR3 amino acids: CAWRFGGQGQFYRNSPLHF. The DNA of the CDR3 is TGTGCCTGGAGGTTCGGGGGACAGGGGCAATTTTACCGCAATTCACCCCTCCACTTT.

The CDR3 DNA reads as TGTGCCAGCTCACCACAGGGGGCGTGGACCGGGGAGCTGTTTTTT. Amino acids: CASSPQGAWTGELFF. The V gene is TRBV18, the J gene TRBJ2-2, with TRBD1 matching 7 bases. The germline gives CDR1 KGHSH, CDR2 LQKENI. This CDR3 contains 15 residues. V shed 1 base and J 5 bases; nucleotides not matched to a gene: 4.

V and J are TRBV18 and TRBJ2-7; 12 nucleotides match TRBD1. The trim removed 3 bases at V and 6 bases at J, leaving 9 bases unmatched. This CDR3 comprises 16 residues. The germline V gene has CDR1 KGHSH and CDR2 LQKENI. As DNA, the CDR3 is TGTGCCAGCTCACCCTCCGGGACAGGGGGCCCCATCGAGCAGTACTTC. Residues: CASSPSGTGGPIEQYF.